This paragraph covers one TCR beta chain sequence. Its antigen remains undetermined. The sample holds no much larger clone one base away, and base qualities are not on file. Whole blood was collected in K2EDTA tubes by collaborating institutions according to the institutions' own protocols. For TCRbeta analysis, collaborator samples were shipped as frozen whole blood, as isolated PBMCs, or as DNA extracted from either sample type. This record comes from a study of blood T cell repertoires in COVID-19 (TCRdb year 2020). As for the study more broadly: The collaborator samples originated in the United States, Italy and Spain and spanned the acute and convalescent phases of COVID-19. The prospective study material was composed of cDNA or gDNA derived from T cells, B-cell-depleted T cells, or PBMCs. Deeply sampled blood TCRbeta repertoires from subjects exposed to, actively infected with, or recovered from COVID-19 were included in the dataset. The repertoires were released in a freely available public database intended as a resource for research on the immune response to SARS-CoV-2. Samples were obtained from the ongoing ImmuneRACE study (first 160 participants) and from 1,254 subjects provided by 6 global collaborators. A de-identified subject ID, COVID-19 status, age in years and sex were almost always included in the sample metadata. Where available, HLA class I and class II types were obtained from metadata supplied by the sample provider rather than from assay-based typing. Paper-wide results and their limitations: The amount of clinical and demographic metadata varied by source and participant and was provided uncurated.

TCRbeta CDR3 regions were amplified from genomic DNA by means of the immunoSEQ Assay, a bias-controlled multiplex PCR. As for the original processing: Within the assay, amplification of reference gene primers was used to estimate how many nucleated cells each sample contained. To quantify the absolute abundance of each unique TCRbeta CDR3 rearrangement, sequence reads were collapsed and filtered. Productive Simpson clonality was computed per sample as the square root of Simpson's diversity index over productive rearrangements. TCRdb provides this immuneACCESS table in a form limited to in-frame rearrangements. Some clones are lacking; in checked studies, under half of them reflect an unresolved V gene, and why the rest are absent is not known. The V and J calls and the clone size are those of that table, but D and trimming were determined from the DNA. This sample holds 100,000 or so clones; roughly 80% were observed only once. The biggest ten clones account for 20% of the sample.

Sequencing was done on a sample of peripheral blood. The sequence came from a man aged 70-80 years with active or convalescent COVID-19.

The nucleotide sequence reads TGTGCCAGCAGCCGACAGGGGGTAGGTAATTCACCCCTCCACTTT. Translated, it gives CASSRQGVGNSPLHF. The sequence links TRBV2 to TRBJ1-6, and TRBD1 aligns with 9 junction nucleotides. In the germline V gene, CDR1 corresponds to SNHLY and CDR2 to FYNNEI. Germline trimming: 6 bases from V, 6 bases from J; junction bases outside gene matches: 6. The CDR3 holds 15 amino acids from the cysteine to the phenylalanine. Only the CDR3 DNA is retained, 45 bases long and in frame from the first base.